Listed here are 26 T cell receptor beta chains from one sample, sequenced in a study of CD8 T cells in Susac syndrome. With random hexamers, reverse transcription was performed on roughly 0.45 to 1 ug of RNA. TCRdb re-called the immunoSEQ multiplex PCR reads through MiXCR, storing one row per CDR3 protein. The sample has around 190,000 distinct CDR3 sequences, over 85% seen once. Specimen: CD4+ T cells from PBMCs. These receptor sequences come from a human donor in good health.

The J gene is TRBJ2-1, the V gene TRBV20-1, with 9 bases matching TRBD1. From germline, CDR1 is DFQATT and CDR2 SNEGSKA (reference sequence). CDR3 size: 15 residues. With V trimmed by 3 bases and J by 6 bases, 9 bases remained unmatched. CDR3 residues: CSASRPGTGFNEQFF. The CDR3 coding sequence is TGCAGTGCTAGCCGTCCCGGGACAGGGTTCAATGAGCAGTTCTTC.

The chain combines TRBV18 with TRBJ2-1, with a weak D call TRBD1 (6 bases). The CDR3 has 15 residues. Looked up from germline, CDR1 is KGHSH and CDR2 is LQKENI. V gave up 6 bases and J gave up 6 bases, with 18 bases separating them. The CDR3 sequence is CASSQTGTSLNEQFF. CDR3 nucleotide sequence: TGTGCCAGCTCTCAAACCGGGACATCCCTCAATGAGCAGTTCTTC.

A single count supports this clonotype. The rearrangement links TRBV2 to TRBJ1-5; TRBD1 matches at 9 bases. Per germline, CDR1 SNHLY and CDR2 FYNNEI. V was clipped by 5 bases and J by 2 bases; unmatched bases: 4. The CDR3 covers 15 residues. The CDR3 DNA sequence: TGTGCCAGCAGTCAGGGACAGGGAGGCAATCAGCCCCAGCATTTT. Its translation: CASSQGQGGNQPQHF.

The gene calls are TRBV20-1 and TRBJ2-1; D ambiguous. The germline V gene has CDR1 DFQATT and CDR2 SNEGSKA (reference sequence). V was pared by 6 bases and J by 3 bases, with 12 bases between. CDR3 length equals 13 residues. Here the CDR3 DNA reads TGCAGTGCCCCCCGGACGGGCTACAATGAGCAGTTCTTC. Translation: CSAPRTGYNEQFF.

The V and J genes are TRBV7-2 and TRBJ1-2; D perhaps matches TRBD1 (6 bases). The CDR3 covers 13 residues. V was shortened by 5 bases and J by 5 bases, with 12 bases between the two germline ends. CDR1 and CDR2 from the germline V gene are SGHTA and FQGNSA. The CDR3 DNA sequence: TGTGCCAGCAGCCCGCGGCAGGGGTATGGCTACACCTTC. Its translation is CASSPRQGYGYTF.

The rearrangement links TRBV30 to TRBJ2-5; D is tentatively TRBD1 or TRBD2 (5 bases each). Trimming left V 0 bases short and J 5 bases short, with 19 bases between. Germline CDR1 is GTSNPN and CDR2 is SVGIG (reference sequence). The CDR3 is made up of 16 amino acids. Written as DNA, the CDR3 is TGTGCCTGGAGTGTAGGATTGGCAGGGACCACCGAGACCCAGTACTTC. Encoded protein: CAWSVGLAGTTETQYF.

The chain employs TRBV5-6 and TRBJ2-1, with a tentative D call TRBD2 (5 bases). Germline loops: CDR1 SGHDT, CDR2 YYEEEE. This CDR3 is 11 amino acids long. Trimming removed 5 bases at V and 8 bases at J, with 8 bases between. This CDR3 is CASRYGDEQFF. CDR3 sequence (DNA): TGTGCCAGCAGGTACGGGGATGAGCAGTTCTTC.

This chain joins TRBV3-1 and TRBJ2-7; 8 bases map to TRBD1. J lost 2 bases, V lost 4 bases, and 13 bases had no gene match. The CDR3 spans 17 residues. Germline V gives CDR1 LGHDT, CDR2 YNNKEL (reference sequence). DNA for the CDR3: TGTGCCAGCAGCCGGGACAGGTCATTGATTCGCCCCTACGAGCAGTACTTC. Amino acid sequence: CASSRDRSLIRPYEQYF.

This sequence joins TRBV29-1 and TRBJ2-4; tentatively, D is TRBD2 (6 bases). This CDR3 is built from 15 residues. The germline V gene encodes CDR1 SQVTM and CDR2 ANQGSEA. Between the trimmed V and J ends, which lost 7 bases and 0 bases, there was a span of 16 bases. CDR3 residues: CSARLGGLAKNIQYF. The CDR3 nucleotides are TGCAGCGCCAGACTCGGGGGACTAGCCAAAAACATTCAGTACTTC.

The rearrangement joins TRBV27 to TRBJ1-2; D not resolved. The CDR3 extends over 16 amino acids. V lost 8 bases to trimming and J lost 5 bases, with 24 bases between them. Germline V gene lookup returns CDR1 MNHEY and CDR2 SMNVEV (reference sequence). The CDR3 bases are TGTGCCAGCGGACCGGACGGCGCACAATCCCCATATGGCTACACCTTC. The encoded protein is CASGPDGAQSPYGYTF.

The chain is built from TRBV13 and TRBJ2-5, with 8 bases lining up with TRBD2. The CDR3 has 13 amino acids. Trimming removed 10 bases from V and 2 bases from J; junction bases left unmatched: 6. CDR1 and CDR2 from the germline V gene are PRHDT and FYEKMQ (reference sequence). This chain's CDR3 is CATSPGGQETQYF. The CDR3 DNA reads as TGTGCCACCTCCCCGGGAGGGCAAGAGACCCAGTACTTC.

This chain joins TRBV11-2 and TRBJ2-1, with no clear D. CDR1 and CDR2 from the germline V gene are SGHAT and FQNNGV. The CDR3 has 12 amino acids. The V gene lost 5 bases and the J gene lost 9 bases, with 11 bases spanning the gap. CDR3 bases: TGTGCCAGCAGCCTAATAGCAGGTGAGCAGTTCTTC. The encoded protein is CASSLIAGEQFF.

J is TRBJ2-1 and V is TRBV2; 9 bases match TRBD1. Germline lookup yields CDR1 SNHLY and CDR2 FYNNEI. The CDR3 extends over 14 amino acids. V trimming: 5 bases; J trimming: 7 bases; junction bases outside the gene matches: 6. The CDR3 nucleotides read TGTGCCAGCAGTCGAGGACAGGGGATAAATGAGCAGTTCTTC. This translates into CASSRGQGINEQFF. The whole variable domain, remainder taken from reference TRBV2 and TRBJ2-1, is EPEVTQTPSHQVTQMGQEVILRCVPISNHLYFYWYRQILGQKVEFLVSFYNNEISEKSEIFDDQFSVERPDGSNFTLKIRSTKLEDSAMYFCASSRGQGINEQFFGPGTRLTVL.

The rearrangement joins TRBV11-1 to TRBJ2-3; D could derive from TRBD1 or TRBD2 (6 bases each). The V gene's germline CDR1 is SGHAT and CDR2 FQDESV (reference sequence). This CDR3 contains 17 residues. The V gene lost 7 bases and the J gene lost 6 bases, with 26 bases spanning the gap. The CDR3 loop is CASTVSIGGQSSDTQYF. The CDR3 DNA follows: TGTGCCAGCACCGTATCGATCGGGGGCCAATCTTCCGATACGCAGTATTTT.

CDR3 DNA: TGTGCCAGCAGGGGGACAGGGGCTGCAACTAATGAAAAACTGTTTTTT. Its protein is CASRGTGAATNEKLFF. This chain links TRBV27 with TRBJ1-4; 10 bases map to TRBD1. The germline gives CDR1 MNHEY, CDR2 SMNVEV (reference sequence). The J segment lost 0 bases and the V segment lost 6 bases, leaving 4 bases of the junction unmatched. This CDR3 contains 16 residues.

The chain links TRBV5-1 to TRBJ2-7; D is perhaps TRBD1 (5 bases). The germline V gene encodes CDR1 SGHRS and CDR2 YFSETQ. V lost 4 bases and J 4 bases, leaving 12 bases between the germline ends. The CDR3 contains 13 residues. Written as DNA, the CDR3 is TGCGCCAGCAGCCTGGACACGGTATACGAGCAGTACTTC. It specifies CASSLDTVYEQYF.

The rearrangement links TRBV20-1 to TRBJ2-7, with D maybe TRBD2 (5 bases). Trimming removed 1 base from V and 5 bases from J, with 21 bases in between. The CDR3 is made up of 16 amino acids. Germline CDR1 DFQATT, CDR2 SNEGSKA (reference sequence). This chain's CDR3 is CSARVGPRGGGHEQYF. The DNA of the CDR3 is TGCAGTGCTAGAGTTGGTCCTAGAGGCGGAGGCCACGAGCAGTACTTC.

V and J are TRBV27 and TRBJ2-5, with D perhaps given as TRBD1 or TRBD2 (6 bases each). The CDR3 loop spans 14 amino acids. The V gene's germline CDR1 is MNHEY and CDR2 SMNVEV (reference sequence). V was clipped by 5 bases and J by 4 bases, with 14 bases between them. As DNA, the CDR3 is TGTGCCAGCAGTAACATACAGGGAGGAGAGACCCAGTACTTC. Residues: CASSNIQGGETQYF.

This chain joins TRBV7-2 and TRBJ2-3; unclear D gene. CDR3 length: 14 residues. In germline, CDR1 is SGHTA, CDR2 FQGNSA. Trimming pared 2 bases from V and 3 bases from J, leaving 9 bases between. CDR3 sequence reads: CASSLPFRTDTQYF. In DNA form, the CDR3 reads TGTGCCAGCAGCTTACCCTTTCGGACAGATACGCAGTATTTT.

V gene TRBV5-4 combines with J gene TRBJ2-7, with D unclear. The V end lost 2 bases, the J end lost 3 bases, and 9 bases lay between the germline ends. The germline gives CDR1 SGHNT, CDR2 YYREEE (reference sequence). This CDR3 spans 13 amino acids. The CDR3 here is CASSFGIGYEQYF. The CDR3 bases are TGTGCCAGCAGCTTCGGAATCGGCTACGAGCAGTACTTC. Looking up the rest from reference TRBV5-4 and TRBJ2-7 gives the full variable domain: ETGVTQSPTHLIKTRGQQVTLRCSSQSGHNTVSWYQQALGQGPQFIFQYYREEENGRGNFPPRFSGLQFPNYSSELNVNALELDDSALYLCASSFGIGYEQYFGPGTRLTVT.

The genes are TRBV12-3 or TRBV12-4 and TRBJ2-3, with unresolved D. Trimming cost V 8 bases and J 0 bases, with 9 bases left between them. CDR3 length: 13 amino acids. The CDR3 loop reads CASGVPSTDTQYF. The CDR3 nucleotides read TGTGCCAGCGGCGTCCCTAGCACAGATACGCAGTATTTT.

The CDR3 region is CASSLVTSGGNEQFF. Written as DNA, the CDR3 is TGTGCCAGCAGTTTAGTGACTAGCGGAGGTAATGAGCAGTTCTTC. The chain uses TRBV27 and TRBJ2-1; 9 nucleotides agree with TRBD2. V shed 2 bases, J shed 7 bases, and the junction held 6 bases outside the gene matches. CDR1 is MNHEY and CDR2 is SMNVEV in the germline V gene (reference sequence). The CDR3 sequence is 15 residues long.

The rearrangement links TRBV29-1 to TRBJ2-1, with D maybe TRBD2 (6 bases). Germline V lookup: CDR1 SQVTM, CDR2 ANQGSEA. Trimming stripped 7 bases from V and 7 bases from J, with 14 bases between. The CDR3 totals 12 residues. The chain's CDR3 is CSGGLQTNEQFF. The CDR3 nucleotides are TGCAGCGGGGGACTCCAGACTAATGAGCAGTTCTTC.

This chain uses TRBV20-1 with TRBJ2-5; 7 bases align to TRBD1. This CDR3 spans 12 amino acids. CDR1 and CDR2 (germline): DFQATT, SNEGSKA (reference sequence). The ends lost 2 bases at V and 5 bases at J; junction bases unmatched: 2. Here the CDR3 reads CSARRGRETQYF. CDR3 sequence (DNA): TGCAGTGCTAGAAGGGGGCGGGAGACCCAGTACTTC.

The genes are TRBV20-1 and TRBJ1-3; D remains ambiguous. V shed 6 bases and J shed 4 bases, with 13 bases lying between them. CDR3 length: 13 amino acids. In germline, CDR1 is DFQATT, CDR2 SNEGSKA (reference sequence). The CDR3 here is CSAPARGGNTIYF. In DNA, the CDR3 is TGCAGTGCCCCCGCCCGTGGGGGAAACACCATATATTTT.

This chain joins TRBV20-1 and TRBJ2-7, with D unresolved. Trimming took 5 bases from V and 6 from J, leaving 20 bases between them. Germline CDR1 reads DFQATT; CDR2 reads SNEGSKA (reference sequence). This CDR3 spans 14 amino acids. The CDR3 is CSALAASLLTEQYF. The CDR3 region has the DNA TGCAGTGCTCTTGCGGCCTCCCTGCTGACCGAGCAGTACTTC.